The 19 T cell receptor beta chains listed next were all sequenced from one sample in a study of shared clonotypes between healthy human individuals. This table comes from immunoSEQ multiplex PCR, and its TCRdb copy is limited to in-frame clones, with some not included. Here the sample spans hundreds of thousands of clones, roughly 77% being singletons. Sequenced material: PBMCs. All receptors derive from a woman between 35 and 50 years old in good health. Some clones in this sample may be carry-over from other donors' samples.

This sequence joins TRBV29-1 and TRBJ2-6, with D tentatively TRBD1 or TRBD2 (5 bases each). The CDR3 is 14 residues long. Germline CDR1 and CDR2: SQVTM and ANQGSEA. V lost 1 base and J lost 4, with 8 bases in between. The CDR3 protein is CSVEGGSGANVLTF. In nucleotides, the CDR3 is TGCAGCGTTGAAGGGGGGTCCGGGGCCAACGTCCTGACTTTC.

This clone was picked up one time. CDR3 region: CATSRDLADNTGELFF. The CDR3 DNA sequence: TGTGCCACCAGCAGAGATCTCGCAGACAACACCGGGGAGCTGTTTTTT. V is TRBV15 and J is TRBJ2-2; D call uncertain. This CDR3 has 16 amino acids. The V gene's germline CDR1 is LNHNV and CDR2 YYDKDF (reference sequence). V lost 0 bases, J lost 2 bases, and 10 bases lay in between.

The gene calls are TRBV10-2 and TRBJ2-3; perhaps TRBD2 as D (7 bases). The germline V gene has CDR1 WSHSY and CDR2 SAAADI. V was cut by 6 bases and J by 5 bases, with 15 bases left in between. This CDR3 has 14 amino acids. CDR3 sequence (DNA): TGCGCCAGCAGCCGTGGACAGCGGGAAGATACGCAGTATTTT. Translated, it gives CASSRGQREDTQYF.

The chain uses TRBV11-1 and TRBJ1-1; maybe TRBD1 (5 bases). CDR3 length: 19 amino acids. Trimming cost V 1 base and J 5 bases, with 26 bases left between them. Germline V gives CDR1 SGHAT, CDR2 FQDESV (reference sequence). The CDR3 DNA follows: TGTGCCAGCAGCTTAGGAGGCAGGAGGGGTGACCGTTCGAGAACTGAAGCTTTCTTT. Its protein is CASSLGGRRGDRSRTEAFF.

This clone was counted only a few times. V gene TRBV7-9 combines with J gene TRBJ2-6; 11 nucleotides agree with TRBD1. The CDR3 covers 19 residues. V gave up 6 bases and J gave up 2 bases; unmatched junction bases: 12. Looked up from germline, CDR1 is SEHNR and CDR2 is FQNEAQ (reference sequence). CDR3 sequence (DNA): TGTGCCAGCAGTTCACGCCCCGGACAGGGGGCGGCTGGGGCCAACGTCCTGACTTTC. Protein product: CASSSRPGQGAAGANVLTF.

This sequence joins TRBV2 and TRBJ1-4, with 11 bases matching TRBD1. The CDR3 is made up of 14 amino acids. The trim removed 3 bases at V and 8 bases at J, leaving 2 bases unmatched. CDR1 is SNHLY, CDR2 FYNNEI, per germline. The CDR3 DNA sequence: TGTGCCAGCAGTGAGGACAGGGGGCGCGAAAAACTGTTTTTT. Translated: CASSEDRGREKLFF.

The chain recombines TRBV11-3 with TRBJ2-1; TRBD2 matches at 9 bases. V lost 3 bases, J lost 1 base, and 1 base stayed unmatched. CDR1 is SGHNT, CDR2 YENEEA, per germline. The CDR3 has 15 amino acids. This CDR3 is CASSLLAGSYNEQFF. As DNA, the CDR3 is TGTGCCAGCAGCTTGCTAGCGGGATCCTACAATGAGCAGTTCTTC.

This rearrangement joins TRBV5-1 to TRBJ2-5, with 8 positions matching TRBD1. The J segment lost 4 bases and the V segment lost 2 bases, leaving 4 bases of the junction unmatched. Germline values: CDR1 SGHRS, CDR2 YFSETQ. This CDR3 comprises 14 residues. CDR3 bases: TGCGCCAGCAGCTTTTCAGGGGGCTCAGAGACCCAGTACTTC. Translating it yields CASSFSGGSETQYF. Supplemented by reference TRBV5-1 and TRBJ2-5, the full variable domain reads KAGVTQTPRYLIKTRGQQVTLSCSPISGHRSVSWYQQTPGQGLQFLFEYFSETQRNKGNFPGRFSGRQFSNSRSEMNVSTLELGDSALYLCASSFSGGSETQYFGPGTRLLVL.

Only one count was recorded for this clone. This chain joins TRBV2 and TRBJ2-5, with 9 bases matching TRBD2. The CDR3 is 16 amino acids. The junction had 10 bases not matched to a gene; V was cut back by 4 bases and J by 4 bases. Germline V gene lookup returns CDR1 SNHLY and CDR2 FYNNEI. CDR3 coding DNA: TGTGCCAGCAGTGTTCCCCCCGGGACTAGCAGAGAGACCCAGTACTTC. The encoded protein is CASSVPPGTSRETQYF.

The rearrangement joins TRBV25-1 to TRBJ2-7; a weak D match, TRBD1 (5 bases). V shed 2 bases and J shed 3 bases, with 8 bases lying between them. CDR3 length equals 13 residues. The germline gives CDR1 MGHDK, CDR2 SYGVNS. In DNA form, the CDR3 reads TGTGCCAGCAGTGAAGGGGCAAGCTACGAGCAGTACTTC. As protein: CASSEGASYEQYF.

The CDR3 nucleotides read TGTGCCAGCAGCCCACAGGGGCGCGATCACTACGAGCAGTACTTC. Its translation is CASSPQGRDHYEQYF. The chain is built from TRBV5-4 and TRBJ2-7; 7 bases are shared with TRBD1. The CDR3 covers 15 residues. V was pared by 4 bases and J by 3 bases, with 10 bases of the junction left unmatched. Germline CDR1 and CDR2: SGHNT and YYREEE (reference sequence).

As concerns this clone: This CDR3 is also generated by other DNA sequences in the sample. The chain links TRBV29-1 to TRBJ1-3; D not certain. V shed 4 bases and J shed 0 bases, with 7 bases lying between them. This CDR3 region has 13 residues. The germline V gene encodes CDR1 SQVTM and CDR2 ANQGSEA. The CDR3 DNA follows: TGCAGCGTTGGGGTTAGCTCTGGAAACACCATATATTTT. It yields the protein CSVGVSSGNTIYF.

The CDR3 DNA follows: TGTGCCAGCAGCAAGGACAGGGGGTTACGAGAGACCCAGTACTTC. Its protein is CASSKDRGLRETQYF. V and J are TRBV14 and TRBJ2-5; TRBD1 agrees at 10 bases. With V trimmed by 5 bases and J by 4 bases, 7 bases remained unmatched. Germline CDR1 is SGHDN and CDR2 is FVKESK. This CDR3 spans 15 amino acids.

This chain links TRBV5-6 with TRBJ1-1; tentative D call: TRBD1 (5 bases). The CDR3 extends over 15 amino acids. Trimming left V 1 base short and J 5 bases short, with 15 bases between. Germline V gives CDR1 SGHDT, CDR2 YYEEEE. CDR3 protein: CASSLSFQGWTEAFF. The DNA of the CDR3 is TGTGCCAGCAGCTTGAGTTTTCAGGGCTGGACTGAAGCTTTCTTT.

This chain connects TRBV5-6 to TRBJ1-2, with D hard to call. With 6 bases removed from V and 0 bases from J, the gap between germline ends came to 6 bases. From germline, CDR1 is SGHDT and CDR2 YYEEEE. The CDR3 runs to 12 residues. The DNA of the CDR3 is TGTGCCAGCACCGTCACTAACTATGGCTACACCTTC. Protein: CASTVTNYGYTF.

The V and J genes are TRBV19 and TRBJ1-1; the match to TRBD1 covers 8 bases. There are 16 residues in the CDR3. CDR1 is LNHDA and CDR2 is SQIVND in the germline V gene (reference sequence). J was trimmed by 0 bases and V by 5 bases; bases with no gene match: 8. This CDR3 is CASSLAGGGMNTEAFF. The CDR3 DNA reads as TGTGCCAGTAGTCTCGCAGGGGGCGGTATGAACACTGAAGCTTTCTTT.

This rearrangement joins TRBV2 to TRBJ2-1; 11 bases align to TRBD2. The trim removed 6 bases at V and 4 bases at J, leaving 2 bases unmatched. Germline assignment: CDR1 SNHLY and CDR2 FYNNEI. This CDR3 has 14 amino acids. The CDR3 protein is CASSLAGGYNEQFF. CDR3 nucleotide sequence: TGTGCCAGCAGCCTAGCGGGGGGTTACAATGAGCAGTTCTTC.

This clone is a singleton in its sample. At one boundary the junction diverges from the germline segment, which might be a read error. The J gene is TRBJ2-1, the V gene TRBV11-2; TRBD2 matches 9 bases. CDR1 and CDR2 (germline): SGHAT, FQNNGV. The CDR3 runs to 12 residues. In DNA form, the CDR3 reads TGTGCCAGCAGCCTTCCTGGGACTAGCCTAGTCTTC. Translation: CASSLPGTSLVF.

About this clone: Other DNA sequences in this specimen translate into the identical CDR3. V is TRBV27 and J is TRBJ1-5, with a weak D call TRBD1 (6 bases). Germline V gene data show CDR1 as MNHEY and CDR2 as SMNVEV (reference sequence). V was trimmed by 5 bases and J by 1 base, leaving 12 bases between them. This CDR3 is 15 amino acids long. CDR3 loop: CASSAQGQSNQPQHF. The CDR3 DNA reads TGTGCCAGCAGTGCACAGGGTCAGAGCAATCAGCCCCAGCATTTT.